Described below is a single T cell receptor (beta chain) sequence and its context. Its cognate antigen is unknown. Repertoires were generated with immunoSEQ multiplex PCR, while TCRdb's copy carries only in-frame clones and drops some. This sample has about 54,000 clones, with approximately 80% found just once. As for time point: week 35, safety follow-up. Topical imiquimod accompanied each vaccine dose, which consisted of 300 ug of mutant IDH1 20-mer peptide. Germline CDR1 is MGHDK and CDR2 is SYGVNS. V lost 0 bases and J 4 bases, leaving 18 bases between the germline ends. The CDR3 is 17 residues long. The sample belongs to a study of a mutant IDH1 vaccine in newly diagnosed glioma. Study findings and constraints: Vaccine-induced immune responses occurred in roughly 94% of patients.

The clonotype comes from a woman under 30 with glioma. The chain is built from TRBV25-1 and TRBJ1-2; possible D gene TRBD1, 5 bases. The input for sequencing was PBMCs, taken from a glioma patient whose treatment included an IDH1 peptide vaccine. CDR3 nucleotide sequence: TGTGCCAGCAGTGAATATTTGCCCAGGGAGGGTCCCTATGGCTACACCTTC. Its protein is CASSEYLPREGPYGYTF.